The subject of this entry is one T cell receptor (beta chain). The antigen is unknown. This sample stems from a study of response to subunit inactivated influenza vaccine. Regarding the study as a whole: Few additional T cells are recruited per seasonal influenza vaccination, authors suggested.

The germline V and J ends were trimmed by 4 bases and 0 bases, with 12 bases remaining between them. The germline V gene encodes CDR1 DFQATT and CDR2 SNEGSKA (reference sequence). This CDR3 region has 14 residues. In TCRdb, the RT-PCR reads were re-called with MiXCR into one record per CDR3 protein. The data show approximately 490,000 distinct CDR3 sequences, about 7.2% seen once. The sample here was PBMCs from blood, taken roughly 24 months after vaccination. The V and J genes are TRBV20-1 and TRBJ1-2; possibly TRBD1 for D (5 bases). This sequence originates from a man between 50 and 75 years old who received an inactivated influenza vaccine. CDR3 bases: TGCAGTGCTACCGACAGCCCAGCTAACTATGGCTACACCTTC. This encodes CSATDSPANYGYTF.